This T cell receptor (beta chain) is drawn from a study of CD8 T cells in Susac syndrome. Study observations and caveats: The number of individuals included in the study's TCR sequencing and HLA analysis was acknowledged as relatively small.

0.5 to 1 ug RNA was reverse transcribed with random hexamers. TCRdb analysed the immunoSEQ multiplex PCR reads with MiXCR anew, one entry per CDR3 protein. The sample has 250,000 to 300,000 distinct CDR3 sequences, 75% to 90% seen once. TCR beta sequencing was performed on blood CD8+ and CD4+ T cells. Purification of the CD8+ and CD4+ T cells relied on negative isolation, and TEMRA cells underwent FACS enrichment. Note on this clonotype: Antigen specificity is unknown.

Sequenced material: CD8+ T cells from PBMCs. This sequence originates from a human donor with multiple sclerosis.

The CDR3 bases are TGCAGCGGCCTATCCCCGGGGGCCCTTGAAGCTTTCTTT. Amino acids: CSGLSPGALEAFF. The chain recombines TRBV29-1 with TRBJ1-1; possibly TRBD1 for D (6 bases). Germline values: CDR1 SQVTM, CDR2 ANQGSEA. The germline V and J ends were trimmed by 7 bases and 7 bases, with 19 bases remaining between them. CDR3 length: 13 amino acids.